The 30 T cell receptor beta chains presented below share a single source sample, sequenced in a study of cytomegalovirus exposure and HLA in healthy donors. The PCR made use of 60 Vbeta and 13 Jbeta primers. Clones were sequenced by immunoSEQ multiplex PCR, and TCRdb holds only the in-frame ones, with some missing. This sample has around 130,000 clones, with about 84% found just once. Specimen: PBMCs. Source of these receptors: a boy aged 5-17 years in good health and CMV-seronegative.

This clone was detected a few times. The J gene is TRBJ2-3, the V gene TRBV9; 11 bases agree with TRBD2. Germline values: CDR1 SGDLS, CDR2 YYNGEE. V lost 4 bases, J lost 4 bases, and 5 bases stayed unmatched. CDR3 length: 15 residues. The CDR3 spells CASSTLAGGADTQYF. For the CDR3, the DNA is TGTGCCAGCAGCACCCTAGCGGGAGGTGCAGATACGCAGTATTTT.

V usage is TRBV27 and J usage is TRBJ2-1, with TRBD2 identical over 9 bases. V shed 5 bases and J 9 bases; nucleotides not matched to a gene: 11. The CDR3 length is 15 residues. Germline V gene data show CDR1 as MNHEY and CDR2 as SMNVEV (reference sequence). CDR3 sequence reads: CASSPSAGGRSEQFF. CDR3 DNA sequence: TGTGCCAGCAGTCCCTCGGCGGGAGGGAGAAGTGAGCAGTTCTTC.

This clone was observed once. The chain couples TRBV30 to TRBJ2-2, with 11 bases lining up with TRBD2. V was pared by 0 bases and J by 5 bases, with 11 bases of the junction left unmatched. Per the germline V gene, CDR1 is GTSNPN and CDR2 is SVGIG (reference sequence). This CDR3 is 18 amino acids long. CDR3 in DNA: TGTGCCTGGAGTGTACTGTCCGGGGCTAGCGGGAGGACCGGGGAGCTGTTTTTT. Translation: CAWSVLSGASGRTGELFF.

The chain carries TRBV7-9 and TRBJ1-2; 9 bases line up with TRBD1. CDR1 is SEHNR and CDR2 is FQNEAQ in the germline V gene (reference sequence). There are 16 residues in the CDR3. V lost 5 bases, J lost 6 bases, and 13 bases stayed unmatched. CDR3 residues: CASSPRRGQGFHGYTF. As DNA, the CDR3 is TGTGCCAGCAGCCCCCGCCGGGGACAGGGTTTCCATGGCTACACCTTC.

J is TRBJ2-5 and V is TRBV30; TRBD1 matches at 10 bases. Gene TRBJ2-7 matches the end of the DNA better, so the J call may be wrong. CDR1 is GTSNPN, CDR2 SVGIG, per germline (reference sequence). This CDR3 comprises 14 residues. The CDR3 sequence is CAWSEGQGSYEQYF. The CDR3, as DNA: TGTGCCTGGAGTGAGGGACAGGGGAGTTACGAGCAGTACTTC.

The rearrangement uses TRBV10-1 and TRBJ2-5; TRBD2 agrees at 12 bases. The V gene end was trimmed by 7 bases and the J gene end by 4 bases; junction bases not matched to a gene: 7. The CDR3 runs to 15 residues. CDR1 is WNHNN, CDR2 SYGVQD, per germline (reference sequence). In nucleotides, the CDR3 is TGCGCCAGCAAGCTCCTAGCGGGAGGGCCAGAGACCCAGTACTTC. Encoded protein: CASKLLAGGPETQYF.

The chain combines TRBV18 with TRBJ1-4; 9 nucleotides match TRBD1. The length of the CDR3 is 15 residues. Germline V gene data show CDR1 as KGHSH and CDR2 as LQKENI. The V segment lost 2 bases and the J segment 8 bases; nucleotides outside the gene matches: 6. This CDR3 is CASSPRQGEEEKLFF. In DNA form, the CDR3 reads TGTGCCAGCTCACCAAGACAGGGGGAGGAAGAAAAACTGTTTTTT.

This clone was recorded only once. V usage is TRBV5-4 and J usage is TRBJ2-2; D might be TRBD2 (6 bases). This CDR3 contains 15 residues. In germline, CDR1 is SGHNT, CDR2 YYREEE (reference sequence). V was cut by 8 bases and J by 4 bases, with 18 bases left in between. CDR3 residues: CASYAWRGRTGELFF. CDR3 nucleotides: TGTGCCAGTTACGCTTGGAGGGGACGCACCGGGGAGCTGTTTTTT.

V and J are TRBV2 and TRBJ2-1, with a tentative D call TRBD1 (5 bases). There are 15 residues in the CDR3. Per germline, CDR1 SNHLY and CDR2 FYNNEI. V shed 2 bases and J shed 1 base, with 9 bases lying between them. DNA of the CDR3: TGTGCCAGCAGTGAAAATAAGGGGTCCTACAATGAGCAGTTCTTC. Its protein product is CASSENKGSYNEQFF.

This chain links TRBV10-1 with TRBJ2-5; TRBD2 is a possible D gene (6 bases). V was shortened by 6 bases and J by 4 bases, with 18 bases between the two germline ends. In germline, CDR1 is WNHNN, CDR2 SYGVQD (reference sequence). The CDR3 has 15 amino acids. The CDR3 DNA reads TGCGCCAGCAGCCGGGACTTAGCCGACGGAGAGACCCAGTACTTC. Amino acids: CASSRDLADGETQYF.

This rearrangement joins TRBV10-3 to TRBJ2-1; D remains unclear. Per germline, CDR1 ENHRY and CDR2 SYGVKD. The CDR3 covers 16 residues. Trimming took off 4 bases at V and 6 bases at J, with 19 bases between the two ends. As DNA, the CDR3 is TGTGCCATCAGTGGCCTTGAGAAGAACCTACCCAATGAGCAGTTCTTC. Encoded protein: CAISGLEKNLPNEQFF.

The chain uses TRBV5-1 and TRBJ2-5, with D uncertain. From germline, CDR1 is SGHRS and CDR2 YFSETQ. The CDR3 is made up of 11 amino acids. The V gene lost 0 bases and the J gene lost 5 bases, with 2 bases spanning the gap. For the CDR3, the DNA is TGCGCCAGCAGCTTGGCGGAGACCCAGTACTTC. This encodes CASSLAETQYF.

The chain recombines TRBV29-1 with TRBJ1-2; D possibly corresponds to TRBD1 (5 bases). The germline V and J ends were trimmed by 7 bases and 5 bases, with 20 bases remaining between them. The CDR3 consists of 14 residues. Germline-derived CDR1 and CDR2 are SQVTM and ANQGSEA. Written as DNA, the CDR3 is TGCAGCGGCCTCAGGGAGGGAGAATCTTATGGCTACACCTTC. Amino acids: CSGLREGESYGYTF.

The genes are TRBV7-8 and TRBJ1-3; 8 nucleotides agree with TRBD1. Germline trimming cut 5 bases from V and 0 bases from J; bases unmatched to any gene: 6. Germline V gives CDR1 SGHVS, CDR2 FQNEAQ. The CDR3 runs 16 residues. In DNA, the CDR3 is TGTGCCAGCAGCCCCAGACAGGGGAGCTCTGGAAACACCATATATTTT. This sequence encodes CASSPRQGSSGNTIYF.

This chain connects TRBV15 to TRBJ2-1; 8 nucleotides match TRBD2. With 11 bases clipped from V and 6 bases from J, the junction kept 9 bases outside the gene matches. Germline V CDR1 and CDR2: LNHNV, YYDKDF (reference sequence). The CDR3 length is 13 residues. CDR3 coding DNA: TGTGCCGTACGTGCGGGAGGAATCAATGAGCAGTTCTTC. Translation gives CAVRAGGINEQFF.

This chain connects TRBV29-1 to TRBJ2-3; 12 bases agree with TRBD2. V shed 4 bases, J shed 3 bases, and the junction held 8 bases outside the gene matches. CDR1 is SQVTM and CDR2 is ANQGSEA in the germline V gene. The CDR3 is 16 residues long. CDR3 protein: CSVGSPSGRGTDTQYF. As DNA, the CDR3 is TGCAGCGTTGGATCACCTAGCGGGAGGGGAACAGATACGCAGTATTTT.

The chain uses TRBV4-3 and TRBJ2-2, with D unclear. Trimming cost V 3 bases and J 6 bases, with 5 bases left between them. The germline gives CDR1 LGHNA, CDR2 YSLEER. CDR3 size: 12 residues. The CDR3 nucleotides are TGCGCCAGCAGCCAGTGGCCCGGGGAGCTGTTTTTT. It is translated as CASSQWPGELFF.

In its sample, this clone was seen a few times. The chain links TRBV2 to TRBJ1-5; tentative D call: TRBD1 (6 bases). Trimming took 6 bases from V and 6 from J, leaving 12 bases between them. Germline-derived CDR1 and CDR2 are SNHLY and FYNNEI. The CDR3 runs to 13 residues. The CDR3 region is CASRSRGGQPQHF. The CDR3 DNA follows: TGTGCCAGCAGAAGCAGGGGTGGTCAGCCCCAGCATTTT.

V usage is TRBV4-3 and J usage is TRBJ2-1, with D maybe TRBD2 (6 bases). Trimming pared 4 bases from V and 5 bases from J, leaving 15 bases between. Germline V gene sequence: CDR1 LGHNA, CDR2 YSLEER. The CDR3 totals 15 residues. Written as DNA, the CDR3 is TGCGCCAGCAGCCGAGACGGATTAGCGGACAATGAGCAGTTCTTC. Its protein product is CASSRDGLADNEQFF.

This rearrangement joins TRBV9 to TRBJ2-7, with 8 nucleotides matching TRBD2. The CDR3 is 16 amino acids. Germline CDR1 SGDLS, CDR2 YYNGEE. With 4 bases clipped from V and 4 bases from J, the junction kept 13 bases outside the gene matches. This CDR3 is CASSPTQMREVYEQYF. CDR3 sequence (DNA): TGTGCCAGCAGCCCGACCCAGATGCGGGAGGTGTACGAGCAGTACTTC.

The V call is TRBV10-3, the J call TRBJ1-4, with unresolved D. The germline gives CDR1 ENHRY, CDR2 SYGVKD. The CDR3 has 15 residues. Deletions cut 0 bases from V and 6 bases from J, with 11 bases between. The CDR3 region is CAISESSGEDEKLFF. CDR3 DNA: TGTGCCATCAGTGAGTCGTCTGGGGAGGATGAAAAACTGTTTTTT.

Only one count was recorded for this clone. The genes are TRBV30 and TRBJ2-5, with 9 bases fitting TRBD2. The V gene end was trimmed by 1 base and the J gene end by 2 bases; junction bases not matched to a gene: 8. This CDR3 has 16 amino acids. The germline V gene has CDR1 GTSNPN and CDR2 SVGIG (reference sequence). In DNA form, the CDR3 reads TGTGCCTGGAGTGATATAGCGGGAGCAGGGCAAGAGACCCAGTACTTC. This codes for CAWSDIAGAGQETQYF.

The CDR3 coding sequence is TGTGCCAGCAGCCCGACAGGGCCTAGCACAGATACGCAGTATTTT. It specifies CASSPTGPSTDTQYF. This chain joins TRBV27 and TRBJ2-3; TRBD1 matches 7 bases. This CDR3 spans 15 amino acids. Germline V gives CDR1 MNHEY, CDR2 SMNVEV (reference sequence). With 6 bases clipped from V and 0 bases from J, the junction kept 6 bases outside the gene matches.

The chain combines TRBV5-6 with TRBJ1-2, with D possibly being TRBD1 (6 bases). The CDR3 loop spans 15 amino acids. V was clipped by 4 bases and J by 6 bases, with 19 bases between them. The germline gives CDR1 SGHDT, CDR2 YYEEEE. The CDR3 DNA follows: TGTGCCAGCAGCCCTGGGGCAGGGGTTTCGGATGGCTACACCTTC. Amino acid sequence: CASSPGAGVSDGYTF.

This clone was picked up one time. J is TRBJ2-1 and V is TRBV9; no definite D call. Germline CDR1 reads SGDLS; CDR2 reads YYNGEE. The CDR3 covers 12 residues. The V end was cut by 0 bases, the J end by 9 bases, with 7 bases between. The chain's CDR3 is CASSVDQAEQFF. DNA for the CDR3: TGTGCCAGCAGCGTAGATCAGGCTGAGCAGTTCTTC.

This clone came up once. The V gene is TRBV30, the J gene TRBJ1-6; D may be TRBD1 (5 bases). CDR1 and CDR2 from the germline V gene are GTSNPN and SVGIG (reference sequence). V lost 4 bases and J lost 8, with 12 bases in between. CDR3 length: 13 amino acids. The CDR3 nucleotides are TGTGCCTGGACCCCTCGGGGGGATTCACCCCTCCACTTT. Its protein is CAWTPRGDSPLHF.

The rearrangement joins TRBV6-1 to TRBJ2-7; maybe TRBD2 (5 bases). Germline V gene sequence: CDR1 MNHNS, CDR2 SASEGT. Trimming stripped 4 bases from V and 5 bases from J, with 18 bases between. The CDR3 totals 15 residues. In DNA form, the CDR3 reads TGTGCCAGCAGTGTATTCCTAGTAGCGACGGACGAGCAGTACTTC. Its translation: CASSVFLVATDEQYF.

CDR3 protein: CASLVARGLDGNTIYF. The CDR3 nucleotides are TGTGCCAGCCTCGTGGCCAGGGGTCTCGACGGAAACACCATATATTTT. This rearrangement joins TRBV2 to TRBJ1-3; maybe TRBD1 (6 bases). The germline V gene has CDR1 SNHLY and CDR2 FYNNEI. The CDR3 is 16 residues long. Trimming cost V 8 bases and J 4 bases, with 21 bases left between them.

This sequence joins TRBV7-9 and TRBJ1-1; D is uncertain. Deletions cut 5 bases from V and 5 bases from J, with 9 bases between. The CDR3 contains 12 residues. Germline V CDR1 and CDR2: SEHNR, FQNEAQ (reference sequence). The CDR3 is CASSLDKTEAFF. The CDR3 DNA reads TGTGCCAGCAGCCTTGACAAGACTGAAGCTTTCTTT. The full variable domain, with the rest looked up from reference TRBV7-9 and TRBJ1-1, is DTGVSQNPRHKITKRGQNVTFRCDPISEHNRLYWYRQTLGQGPEFLTYFQNEAQLEKSRLLSDRFSAERPKGSFSTLEIQRTEQGDSAMYLCASSLDKTEAFFGQGTRLTVV.

This sequence joins TRBV5-5 and TRBJ1-1; 7 bases align to TRBD1. Losses at the gene ends were 4 bases for V and 3 bases for J; bases not matched to a gene: 12. CDR1 is SGHKS, CDR2 YYEKEE, per germline (reference sequence). This CDR3 spans 16 amino acids. Here the CDR3 DNA reads TGTGCCAGCAGCGGGTTGGGAACAGGGGCTTACACTGAAGCTTTCTTT. Translated, it gives CASSGLGTGAYTEAFF.